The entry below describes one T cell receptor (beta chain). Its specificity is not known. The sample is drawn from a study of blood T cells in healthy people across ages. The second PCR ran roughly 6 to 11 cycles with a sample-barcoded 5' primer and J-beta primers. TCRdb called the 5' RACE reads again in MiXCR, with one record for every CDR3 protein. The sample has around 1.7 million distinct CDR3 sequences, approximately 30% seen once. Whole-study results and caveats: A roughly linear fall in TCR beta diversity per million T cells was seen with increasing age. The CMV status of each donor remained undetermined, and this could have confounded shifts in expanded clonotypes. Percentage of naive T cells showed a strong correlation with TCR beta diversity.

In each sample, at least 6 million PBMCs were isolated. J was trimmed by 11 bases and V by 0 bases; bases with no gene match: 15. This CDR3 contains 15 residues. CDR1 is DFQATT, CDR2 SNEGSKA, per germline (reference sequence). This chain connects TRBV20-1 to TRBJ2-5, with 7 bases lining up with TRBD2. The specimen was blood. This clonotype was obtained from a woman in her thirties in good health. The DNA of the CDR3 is TGCAGTGCTAGAGATAACGGGGGGAGATACAATGAGCAGTACTTC. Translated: CSARDNGGRYNEQYF.